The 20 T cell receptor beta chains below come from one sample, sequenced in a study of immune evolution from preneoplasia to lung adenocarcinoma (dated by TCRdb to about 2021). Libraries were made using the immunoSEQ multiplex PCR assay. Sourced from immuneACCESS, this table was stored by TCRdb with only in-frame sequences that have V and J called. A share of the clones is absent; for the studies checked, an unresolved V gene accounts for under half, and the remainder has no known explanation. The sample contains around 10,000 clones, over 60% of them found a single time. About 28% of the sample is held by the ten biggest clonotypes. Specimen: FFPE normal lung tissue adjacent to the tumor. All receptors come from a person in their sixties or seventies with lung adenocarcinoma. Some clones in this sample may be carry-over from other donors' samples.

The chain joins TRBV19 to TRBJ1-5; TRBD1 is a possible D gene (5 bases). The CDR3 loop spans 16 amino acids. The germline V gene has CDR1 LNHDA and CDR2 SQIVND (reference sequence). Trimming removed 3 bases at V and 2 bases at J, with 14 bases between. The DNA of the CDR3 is TGTGCCAGTAGTATCGGGAGGGGTAGTGGCAATCAGCCCCAGCATTTT. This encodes CASSIGRGSGNQPQHF. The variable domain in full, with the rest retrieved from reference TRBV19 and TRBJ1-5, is DGGITQSPKYLFRKEGQNVTLSCEQNLNHDAMYWYRQDPGQGLRLIYYSQIVNDFQKGDIAEGYSVSREKKESFPLTVTSAQKNPTAFYLCASSIGRGSGNQPQHFGDGTRLSIL.

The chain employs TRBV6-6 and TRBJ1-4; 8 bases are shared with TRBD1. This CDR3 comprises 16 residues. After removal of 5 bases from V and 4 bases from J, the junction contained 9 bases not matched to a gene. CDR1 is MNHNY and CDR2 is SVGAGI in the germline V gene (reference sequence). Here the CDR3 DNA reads TGTGCCAGCAGTAGGCTCCAGGGGGCCATTAATGAAAAACTGTTTTTT. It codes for CASSRLQGAINEKLFF.

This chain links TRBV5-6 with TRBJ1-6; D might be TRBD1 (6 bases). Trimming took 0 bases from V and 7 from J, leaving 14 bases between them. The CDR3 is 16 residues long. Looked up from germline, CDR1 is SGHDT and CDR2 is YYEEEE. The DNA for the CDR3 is TGTGCCAGCAGCTTGGTTACTGGGGGCGGCAATTCACCCCTCCACTTT. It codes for CASSLVTGGGNSPLHF. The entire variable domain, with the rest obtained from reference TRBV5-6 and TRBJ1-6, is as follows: DAGVTQSPTHLIKTRGQQVTLRCSPKSGHDTVSWYQQALGQGPQFIFQYYEEEERQRGNFPDRFSGHQFPNYSSELNVNALLLGDSALYLCASSLVTGGGNSPLHFGNGTRLTVT.

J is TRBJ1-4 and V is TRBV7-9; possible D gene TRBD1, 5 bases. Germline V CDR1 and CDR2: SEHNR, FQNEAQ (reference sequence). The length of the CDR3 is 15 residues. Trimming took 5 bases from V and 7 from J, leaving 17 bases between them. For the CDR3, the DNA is TGTGCCAGCAGCATTACTGCGGGGGGAAGTGAAAAACTGTTTTTT. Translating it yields CASSITAGGSEKLFF.

CDR3 nucleotide sequence: TGTGCCAGCACCTCAACAGGGGGCGGATCTACGCAGTATTTT. This encodes CASTSTGGGSTQYF. The chain combines TRBV6-1 with TRBJ2-3; 9 bases are shared with TRBD1. The CDR3 has 14 residues. From germline, CDR1 is MNHNS and CDR2 SASEGT. V lost 7 bases, J lost 8 bases, and 10 bases stayed unmatched.

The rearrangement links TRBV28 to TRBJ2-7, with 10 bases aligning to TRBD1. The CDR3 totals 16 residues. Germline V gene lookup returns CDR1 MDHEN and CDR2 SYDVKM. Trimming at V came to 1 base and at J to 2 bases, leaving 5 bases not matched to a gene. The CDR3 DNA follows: TGTGCCAGCAGTTTATCCGGGACAGGGGATACCTACGAGCAGTACTTC. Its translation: CASSLSGTGDTYEQYF. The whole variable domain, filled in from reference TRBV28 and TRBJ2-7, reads DVKVTQSSRYLVKRTGEKVFLECVQDMDHENMFWYRQDPGLGLRLIYFSYDVKMKEKGDIPEGYSVSREKKERFSLILESASTNQTSMYLCASSLSGTGDTYEQYFGPGTRLTVT.

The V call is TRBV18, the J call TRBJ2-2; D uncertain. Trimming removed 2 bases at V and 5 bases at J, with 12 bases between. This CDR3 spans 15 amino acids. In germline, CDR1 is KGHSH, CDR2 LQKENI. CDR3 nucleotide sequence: TGTGCCAGCTCACCAAGGGTGGATGGAACCGGGGAGCTGTTTTTT. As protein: CASSPRVDGTGELFF.

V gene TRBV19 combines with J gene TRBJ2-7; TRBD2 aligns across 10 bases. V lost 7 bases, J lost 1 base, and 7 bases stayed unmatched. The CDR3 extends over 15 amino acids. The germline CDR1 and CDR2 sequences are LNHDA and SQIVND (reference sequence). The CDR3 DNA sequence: TGTGCCAGTACCAAAACTAGCGGGACGTCCTACGAGCAGTACTTC. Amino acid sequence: CASTKTSGTSYEQYF.

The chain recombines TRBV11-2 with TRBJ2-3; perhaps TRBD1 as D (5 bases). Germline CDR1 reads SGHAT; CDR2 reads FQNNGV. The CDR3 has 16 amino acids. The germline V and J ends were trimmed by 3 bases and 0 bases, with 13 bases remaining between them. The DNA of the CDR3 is TGTGCCAGCAGCTTCTACAGGAGCACTAGCACAGATACGCAGTATTTT. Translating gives CASSFYRSTSTDTQYF.

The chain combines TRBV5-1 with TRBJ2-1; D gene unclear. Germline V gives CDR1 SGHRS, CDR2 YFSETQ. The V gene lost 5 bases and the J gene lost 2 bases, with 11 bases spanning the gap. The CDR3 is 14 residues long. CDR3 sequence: CASRWSSPYNEQFF. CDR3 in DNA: TGCGCCAGCAGGTGGAGCAGTCCCTACAATGAGCAGTTCTTC. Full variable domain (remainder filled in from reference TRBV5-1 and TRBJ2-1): KAGVTQTPRYLIKTRGQQVTLSCSPISGHRSVSWYQQTPGQGLQFLFEYFSETQRNKGNFPGRFSGRQFSNSRSEMNVSTLELGDSALYLCASRWSSPYNEQFFGPGTRLTVL.

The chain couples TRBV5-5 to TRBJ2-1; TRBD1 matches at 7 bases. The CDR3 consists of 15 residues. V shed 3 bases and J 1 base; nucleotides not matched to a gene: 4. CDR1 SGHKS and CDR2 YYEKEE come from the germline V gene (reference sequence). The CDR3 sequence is CASSWDSRSYNEQFF. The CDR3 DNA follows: TGTGCCAGCAGCTGGGACAGCAGGTCCTACAATGAGCAGTTCTTC.

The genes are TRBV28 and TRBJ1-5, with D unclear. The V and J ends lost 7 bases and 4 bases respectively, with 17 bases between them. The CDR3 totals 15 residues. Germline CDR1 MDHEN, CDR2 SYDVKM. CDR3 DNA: TGTGCCAGCATTGATTCAACGGTTAGAAATCAGCCCCAGCATTTT. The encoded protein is CASIDSTVRNQPQHF.

CDR3 region: CASSSTTNTEAFF. The CDR3 region has the DNA TGCGCCAGCAGCTCAACAACGAACACTGAAGCTTTCTTT. The chain uses TRBV5-1 and TRBJ1-1; unclear D gene. Looked up from germline, CDR1 is SGHRS and CDR2 is YFSETQ. CDR3 length: 13 residues. V lost 3 bases to trimming and J lost 1 base, with 7 bases between them.

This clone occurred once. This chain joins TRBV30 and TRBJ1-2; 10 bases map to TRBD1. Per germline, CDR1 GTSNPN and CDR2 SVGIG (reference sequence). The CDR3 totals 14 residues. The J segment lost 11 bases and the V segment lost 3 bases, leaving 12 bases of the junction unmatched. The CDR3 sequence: CAWRRVGQGSEYTF. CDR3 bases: TGTGCCTGGAGACGGGTGGGACAGGGGAGTGAGTACACCTTC.

CDR3 sequence: CASSVSATLFEQFF. Written as DNA, the CDR3 is TGTGCCAGCAGCGTCTCGGCCACGCTCTTTGAGCAGTTCTTC. The V call is TRBV7-2, the J call TRBJ2-1; D gene uncertain. Germline loops: CDR1 SGHTA, CDR2 FQGNSA. Trimming stripped 5 bases from V and 9 bases from J, with 17 bases between. This CDR3 is built from 14 residues.

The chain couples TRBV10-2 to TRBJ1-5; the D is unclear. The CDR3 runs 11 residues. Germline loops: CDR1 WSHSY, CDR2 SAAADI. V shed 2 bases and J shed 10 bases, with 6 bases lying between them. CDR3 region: CASSETGPQHF. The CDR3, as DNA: TGCGCCAGCAGTGAGACGGGACCCCAGCATTTT.

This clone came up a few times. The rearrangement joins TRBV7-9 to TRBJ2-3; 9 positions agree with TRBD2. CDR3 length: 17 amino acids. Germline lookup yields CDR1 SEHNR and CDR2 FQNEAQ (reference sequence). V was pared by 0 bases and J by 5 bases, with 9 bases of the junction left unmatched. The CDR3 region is CASSLAQTGLARDTQYF. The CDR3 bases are TGTGCCAGCAGCTTAGCCCAAACGGGACTAGCTAGAGATACGCAGTATTTT.

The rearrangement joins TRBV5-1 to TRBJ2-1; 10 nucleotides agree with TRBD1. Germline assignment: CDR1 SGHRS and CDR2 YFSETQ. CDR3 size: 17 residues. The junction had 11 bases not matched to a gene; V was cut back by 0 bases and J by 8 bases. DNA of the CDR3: TGCGCCAGCAGCTTGGGTAACCGGGACAGGGGAGGCCATGAGCAGTTCTTC. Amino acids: CASSLGNRDRGGHEQFF.

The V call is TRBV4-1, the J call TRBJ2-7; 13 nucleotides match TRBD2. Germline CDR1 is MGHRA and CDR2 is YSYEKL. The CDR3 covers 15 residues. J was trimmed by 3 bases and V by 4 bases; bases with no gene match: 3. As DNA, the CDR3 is TGCGCCAGCAGCCTCGGGACTAGCGGGATCTACGAGCAGTACTTC. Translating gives CASSLGTSGIYEQYF.

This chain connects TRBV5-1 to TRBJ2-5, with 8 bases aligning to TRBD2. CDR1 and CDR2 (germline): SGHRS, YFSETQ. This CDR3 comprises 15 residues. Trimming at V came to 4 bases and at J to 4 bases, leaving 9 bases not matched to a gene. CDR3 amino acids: CASSTLAGVPETQYF. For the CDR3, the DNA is TGCGCCAGCAGCACTCTAGCGGGTGTACCAGAGACCCAGTACTTC.